The 32 T cell receptor beta chains below were found in one sample sequenced in a study of cytomegalovirus exposure and HLA in healthy donors. Vbeta (60) and Jbeta (13) primers were used in the PCR. Libraries were prepared by immunoSEQ multiplex PCR; TCRdb keeps only in-frame clonotypes and omits some of them. The sample yields 150,000 to 250,000 clones, about 80% seen once. The sample consisted of PBMCs. These receptors all come from a man aged 25-45 years in good health and CMV-seronegative.

The CDR3, as DNA: TGCGCCAGCAGCTTGGACGGGACAGGGGTTTCACCCCTCCACTTT. This sequence encodes CASSLDGTGVSPLHF. The chain employs TRBV5-1 and TRBJ1-6; TRBD1 matches at 10 bases. The CDR3 loop spans 15 amino acids. With 0 bases clipped from V and 9 bases from J, the junction kept 3 bases outside the gene matches. Per germline, CDR1 SGHRS and CDR2 YFSETQ.

This chain joins TRBV19 and TRBJ1-1, with D possibly being TRBD1 (6 bases). The CDR3 covers 11 residues. V gave up 6 bases and J gave up 7 bases, with 9 bases separating them. CDR1 and CDR2 (germline): LNHDA, SQIVND (reference sequence). In DNA form, the CDR3 reads TGTGCCAGTAGGATACAGGGTGAAGCTTTCTTT. Protein sequence: CASRIQGEAFF.

This chain links TRBV7-2 with TRBJ2-4; no firm D call. From germline, CDR1 is SGHTA and CDR2 FQGNSA. V gave up 0 bases and J gave up 0 bases, with 6 bases separating them. The CDR3 consists of 15 residues. The DNA for the CDR3 is TGTGCCAGCAGCTTAGCGGCCCTAGCCAAAAACATTCAGTACTTC. This sequence encodes CASSLAALAKNIQYF.

The chain recombines TRBV10-2 with TRBJ2-7, with D possibly matching TRBD2 (6 bases). Germline CDR1 is WSHSY and CDR2 is SAAADI. This CDR3 has 14 residues. Trimming left V 3 bases short and J 1 base short, with 10 bases between. The CDR3 protein is CASSEEAGSYEQYF. DNA of the CDR3: TGCGCCAGCAGTGAAGAAGCGGGTTCCTACGAGCAGTACTTC.

The chain combines TRBV27 with TRBJ1-2; 9 bases are shared with TRBD1. Germline V CDR1 and CDR2: MNHEY, SMNVEV (reference sequence). Trimming removed 4 bases from V and 7 bases from J; junction bases left unmatched: 4. The CDR3 consists of 13 residues. The CDR3 nucleotides are TGTGCCAGCAGTTGGGACAGGGCTGGTGGCTACACCTTC. Translation: CASSWDRAGGYTF.

This rearrangement joins TRBV27 to TRBJ2-7, with TRBD2 as a possible D gene (5 bases). CDR3 length: 12 residues. CDR1 is MNHEY, CDR2 SMNVEV, per germline (reference sequence). V dropped 7 bases and J dropped 7 bases, with 14 bases sitting between them. In DNA, the CDR3 is TGTGCCAGCACTTCTGACGGGGTGGAGCAGTACTTC. Protein: CASTSDGVEQYF.

The V call is TRBV28, the J call TRBJ1-4; 10 bases are shared with TRBD1. This CDR3 has 16 amino acids. Germline V lookup: CDR1 MDHEN, CDR2 SYDVKM. With V trimmed by 6 bases and J by 6 bases, 10 bases remained unmatched. For the CDR3, the DNA is TGTGCCAGCAGAACAAATCGAGGACAGGGGGATGAAAAACTGTTTTTT. Its protein product is CASRTNRGQGDEKLFF.

The rearrangement joins TRBV5-1 to TRBJ2-3, with 9 bases identical to TRBD1. V gave up 4 bases and J gave up 0 bases; unmatched junction bases: 12. This CDR3 has 18 residues. Germline loops: CDR1 SGHRS, CDR2 YFSETQ. The CDR3 sequence is CASSPIAAGTGSTDTQYF. CDR3 DNA: TGCGCCAGCAGCCCCATTGCTGCCGGGACAGGGAGCACAGATACGCAGTATTTT.

The V gene is TRBV5-4, the J gene TRBJ1-1, with D tentatively TRBD1 (6 bases). The germline V and J ends were trimmed by 4 bases and 1 base, with 17 bases remaining between them. This CDR3 is built from 16 residues. From germline, CDR1 is SGHNT and CDR2 YYREEE (reference sequence). The CDR3 spells CASSQGFGGANTEAFF. The CDR3, as DNA: TGTGCCAGCAGCCAGGGTTTTGGGGGGGCGAACACTGAAGCTTTCTTT.

V gene TRBV29-1 combines with J gene TRBJ2-7; TRBD2 is a possible D gene (6 bases). The CDR3 totals 12 residues. V was pared by 3 bases and J by 3 bases, with 9 bases between. CDR1 and CDR2 (germline): SQVTM, ANQGSEA. The CDR3 nucleotides are TGCAGCGTTGAGGAGGGATTCTACGAGCAGTACTTC. This sequence encodes CSVEEGFYEQYF.

Points on this clone: Other DNA sequences in this specimen translate into the identical CDR3. The chain's CDR3 is CASSDVWGRVYEKLFF. CDR3 sequence (DNA): TGTGCCAGTAGTGATGTCTGGGGCCGAGTCTATGAAAAACTGTTTTTT. The rearrangement joins TRBV19 to TRBJ1-4; perhaps TRBD1 as D (5 bases). The CDR3 length is 16 residues. Trimming shortened V by 5 bases and J by 6 bases, and 19 bases separated the two germline ends. Germline V lookup: CDR1 LNHDA, CDR2 SQIVND (reference sequence). Drawing the rest from reference TRBV19 and TRBJ1-4, the complete variable domain is DGGITQSPKYLFRKEGQNVTLSCEQNLNHDAMYWYRQDPGQGLRLIYYSQIVNDFQKGDIAEGYSVSREKKESFPLTVTSAQKNPTAFYLCASSDVWGRVYEKLFFGSGTQLSVL.

This clone has more than one count but fewer than ten. The chain recombines TRBV29-1 with TRBJ2-7, with TRBD2 as a possible D gene (5 bases). This CDR3 has 16 amino acids. V gave up 3 bases and J gave up 2 bases, with 20 bases separating them. Germline V gene data show CDR1 as SQVTM and CDR2 as ANQGSEA. CDR3 residues: CSVEGSGYDLPYEQYF. In DNA form, the CDR3 reads TGCAGCGTTGAGGGTTCGGGGTACGATCTCCCCTACGAGCAGTACTTC.

As to this clone: Other DNA sequences in the sample encode the same CDR3. This chain links TRBV9 with TRBJ2-7; 7 bases fit TRBD2. J was trimmed by 0 bases and V by 3 bases; bases with no gene match: 6. Germline values: CDR1 SGDLS, CDR2 YYNGEE. This CDR3 has 15 amino acids. The CDR3 DNA reads TGTGCCAGCAGCGAGGGGCTAGCGGCCTCCTACGAGCAGTACTTC. As protein: CASSEGLAASYEQYF. The full variable domain, rest sourced from reference TRBV9 and TRBJ2-7, is DSGVTQTPKHLITATGQRVTLRCSPRSGDLSVYWYQQSLDQGLQFLIQYYNGEERAKGNILERFSAQQFPDLHSELNLSSLELGDSALYFCASSEGLAASYEQYFGPGTRLTVT.

The chain uses TRBV2 and TRBJ2-2; 7 bases are shared with TRBD2. Germline V gene sequence: CDR1 SNHLY, CDR2 FYNNEI. V shed 7 bases, J shed 6 bases, and the junction held 8 bases outside the gene matches. The CDR3 is 14 amino acids. The DNA of the CDR3 is TGTGCCAGCAATACCCGGGAGGTACCCGGGGAGCTGTTTTTT. Protein: CASNTREVPGELFF.

V gene TRBV27 combines with J gene TRBJ2-3, with 7 bases aligning to TRBD1. CDR1 and CDR2 (germline): MNHEY, SMNVEV (reference sequence). The CDR3 consists of 14 residues. V shed 7 bases, J shed 2 bases, and the junction held 6 bases outside the gene matches. The chain's CDR3 is CASTKTGSTDTQYF. CDR3 nucleotides: TGTGCCAGCACGAAGACAGGGTCCACAGATACGCAGTATTTT.

This chain joins TRBV7-3 and TRBJ2-3; tentative D call: TRBD2 (7 bases). This CDR3 has 15 amino acids. From germline, CDR1 is SGHTA and CDR2 FQGTGA. Trimming removed 6 bases at V and 3 bases at J, with 16 bases between. CDR3 DNA: TGTGCCAGCAGTATGTGGGGGGGCTTGACAGATACGCAGTATTTT. Its protein is CASSMWGGLTDTQYF.

The gene calls are TRBV19 and TRBJ1-2; no clear D. The V gene lost 11 bases and the J gene lost 7 bases, with 8 bases spanning the gap. There are 9 residues in the CDR3. The germline gives CDR1 LNHDA, CDR2 SQIVND (reference sequence). The CDR3 region is CASGGGYTF. CDR3 in DNA: TGTGCCTCGGGTGGTGGCTACACCTTC.

J is TRBJ1-2 and V is TRBV7-9, with 7 bases matching TRBD1. From germline, CDR1 is SEHNR and CDR2 FQNEAQ (reference sequence). The CDR3 length is 15 residues. V lost 3 bases and J lost 1; bases outside the gene matches: 5. In DNA form, the CDR3 reads TGTGCCAGCAGCTTTCTGGGACAGAATAACTATGGCTACACCTTC. This sequence encodes CASSFLGQNNYGYTF.

The J gene is TRBJ1-2, the V gene TRBV7-3; the D is unclear. The V gene's germline CDR1 is SGHTA and CDR2 FQGTGA. This CDR3 contains 14 residues. With 0 bases removed from V and 5 bases from J, the gap between germline ends came to 10 bases. CDR3 DNA: TGTGCCAGCAGCTTAACGCGGGGAAGTTATGGCTACACCTTC. Encoded protein: CASSLTRGSYGYTF.

A few counts support this clone. V gene TRBV6-1 combines with J gene TRBJ1-5; 9 nucleotides line up with TRBD1. The J segment lost 4 bases and the V segment lost 5 bases, leaving 3 bases of the junction unmatched. This CDR3 is built from 14 residues. Germline V gene sequence: CDR1 MNHNS, CDR2 SASEGT. CDR3 sequence reads: CASSSGTGNQPQHF. In nucleotides, the CDR3 is TGTGCCAGCAGTTCCGGGACAGGGAATCAGCCCCAGCATTTT.

The chain joins TRBV7-2 to TRBJ2-5; TRBD2 matches 13 bases. CDR1 and CDR2 (germline): SGHTA, FQGNSA. V dropped 5 bases and J dropped 2; count of bases not matched to a gene: 11. The CDR3 has 18 amino acids. The CDR3, as DNA: TGTGCCAGCAGCCCGACTAGCGGGAGGCCGTTGGGGCAAGAGACCCAGTACTTC. It translates to CASSPTSGRPLGQETQYF.

The gene calls are TRBV11-2 and TRBJ2-7; possible D gene TRBD2, 5 bases. V was trimmed by 5 bases and J by 3 bases, leaving 17 bases between them. The CDR3 totals 15 residues. Germline V gene data show CDR1 as SGHAT and CDR2 as FQNNGV. The chain's CDR3 is CASSGGVAPDYEQYF. CDR3 coding DNA: TGTGCCAGCAGCGGAGGAGTGGCTCCGGACTACGAGCAGTACTTC. Full variable domain (missing parts from reference TRBV11-2 and TRBJ2-7): EAGVAQSPRYKIIEKRQSVAFWCNPISGHATLYWYQQILGQGPKLLIQFQNNGVVDDSQLPKDRFSAERLKGVDSTLKIQPAKLEDSAVYLCASSGGVAPDYEQYFGPGTRLTVT.

The chain joins TRBV7-7 to TRBJ2-1; TRBD2 matches at 7 bases. V dropped 1 base and J dropped 10; count of bases not matched to a gene: 10. The CDR3 has 15 residues. Germline V gene sequence: CDR1 SSHAT, CDR2 FNYEAQ (reference sequence). CDR3 sequence (DNA): TGTGCCAGCAGCTTAGGACTAGCCCCGGGGATAGAGCAGTTCTTC. Its protein product is CASSLGLAPGIEQFF.

This clone appeared a single time. The chain employs TRBV19 and TRBJ2-1; D may be TRBD2 (6 bases). The CDR3 runs 16 residues. Germline CDR1 reads LNHDA; CDR2 reads SQIVND (reference sequence). V was pared by 4 bases and J by 0 bases, with 13 bases between. Here the CDR3 DNA reads TGTGCCAGTAGTACCTCGGGACTCGGCTCCTACAATGAGCAGTTCTTC. Protein sequence: CASSTSGLGSYNEQFF.

CDR3 in amino acids: CAISENLSSYEQYF. The DNA of the CDR3 is TGTGCCATCAGTGAGAACCTGAGCTCCTACGAGCAGTACTTC. The gene calls are TRBV10-3 and TRBJ2-7; D remains unclear. Germline CDR1 is ENHRY and CDR2 is SYGVKD. V gave up 2 bases and J gave up 0 bases, with 8 bases separating them. This CDR3 region has 14 residues.

The chain has TRBV29-1 and TRBJ2-7; TRBD2 matches 9 bases. This CDR3 comprises 13 residues. CDR1 and CDR2 from the germline V gene are SQVTM and ANQGSEA. Trimming took 5 bases from V and 4 from J; bases not matched to a gene: 6. The DNA of the CDR3 is TGCAGCGTTAGGGCTAGCGGGATTTACGAGCAGTACTTC. This translates into CSVRASGIYEQYF.

The rearrangement joins TRBV7-9 to TRBJ1-5; 7 bases line up with TRBD1. The germline gives CDR1 SEHNR, CDR2 FQNEAQ (reference sequence). The junction had 3 bases not matched to a gene; V was cut back by 0 bases and J by 4 bases. The CDR3 runs to 15 residues. The CDR3 DNA sequence: TGTGCCAGCAGCTTAGCGGGGACAGTGAATCAGCCCCAGCATTTT. Its protein is CASSLAGTVNQPQHF. The full variable domain, completed using reference TRBV7-9 and TRBJ1-5, is DTGVSQNPRHKITKRGQNVTFRCDPISEHNRLYWYRQTLGQGPEFLTYFQNEAQLEKSRLLSDRFSAERPKGSFSTLEIQRTEQGDSAMYLCASSLAGTVNQPQHFGDGTRLSIL.

This rearrangement joins TRBV7-2 to TRBJ1-1; TRBD1 aligns across 7 bases. The ends lost 5 bases at V and 1 base at J; junction bases unmatched: 7. The CDR3 length is 15 residues. From germline, CDR1 is SGHTA and CDR2 FQGNSA. As DNA, the CDR3 is TGTGCCAGCAGCCGCACGACAGGGAGGAACACTGAAGCTTTCTTT. This gives the protein CASSRTTGRNTEAFF.

The chain recombines TRBV9 with TRBJ2-5; 7 bases agree with TRBD1. J gave up 4 bases and V 5 bases, and 11 bases lay outside the gene matches. Per the germline V gene, CDR1 is SGDLS and CDR2 is YYNGEE. This CDR3 region has 15 residues. CDR3: CASSSTGQMIETQYF. CDR3 coding DNA: TGTGCCAGCAGTTCCACGGGACAGATGATAGAGACCCAGTACTTC.

The chain recombines TRBV7-9 with TRBJ1-1; D not resolved. V was clipped by 7 bases and J by 0 bases, with 9 bases between them. The CDR3 runs to 13 residues. Germline CDR1 reads SEHNR; CDR2 reads FQNEAQ (reference sequence). CDR3 bases: TGTGCCAGCACTCAGATATTGAACACTGAAGCTTTCTTT. Protein sequence: CASTQILNTEAFF.

The chain employs TRBV10-3 and TRBJ2-2, with a possible D match to TRBD2 (6 bases). V lost 3 bases, J lost 6 bases, and 20 bases lay in between. Germline V lookup: CDR1 ENHRY, CDR2 SYGVKD. The CDR3 consists of 17 residues. Here the CDR3 DNA reads TGTGCCATCAGTGACGTTTTTAAGGACTATTCATCCGGGGAGCTGTTTTTT. Translated, it gives CAISDVFKDYSSGELFF.

CDR3 bases: TGCAGCGCTGGGGGGTACGGATTCTACGAGCAGTACTTC. Encoded protein: CSAGGYGFYEQYF. The chain links TRBV29-1 to TRBJ2-7, with D possibly being TRBD2 (6 bases). V was pared by 7 bases and J by 3 bases, with 16 bases between. This CDR3 is 13 amino acids long. The germline CDR1 and CDR2 sequences are SQVTM and ANQGSEA.